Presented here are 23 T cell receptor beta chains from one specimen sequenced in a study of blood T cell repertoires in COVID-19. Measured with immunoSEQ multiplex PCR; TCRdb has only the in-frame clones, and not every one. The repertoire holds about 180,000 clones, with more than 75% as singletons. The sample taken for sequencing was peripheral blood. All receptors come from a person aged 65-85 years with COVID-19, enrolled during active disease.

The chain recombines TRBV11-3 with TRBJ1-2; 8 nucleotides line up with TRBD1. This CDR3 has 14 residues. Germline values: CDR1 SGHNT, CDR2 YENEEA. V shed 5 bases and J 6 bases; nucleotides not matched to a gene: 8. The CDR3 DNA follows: TGTGCCAGCAGCCTCGGACAGGGAGTCGATGGCTACACCTTC. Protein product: CASSLGQGVDGYTF.

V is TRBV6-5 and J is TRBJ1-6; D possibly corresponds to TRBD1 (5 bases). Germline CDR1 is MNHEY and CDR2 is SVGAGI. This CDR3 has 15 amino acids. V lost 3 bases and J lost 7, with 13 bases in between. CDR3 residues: CASSYQGSGNSPLHF. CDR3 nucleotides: TGTGCCAGCAGTTATCAGGGTTCAGGGAATTCACCCCTCCACTTT.

The CDR3 DNA is TGTGCCAGCAGCCCCACTTCAGGGGAGCTGTTTTTT. Protein product: CASSPTSGELFF. V is TRBV11-2 and J is TRBJ2-2, with unresolved D. V lost 5 bases, J lost 8 bases, and 9 bases lay in between. Germline values: CDR1 SGHAT, CDR2 FQNNGV. The CDR3 runs to 12 residues.

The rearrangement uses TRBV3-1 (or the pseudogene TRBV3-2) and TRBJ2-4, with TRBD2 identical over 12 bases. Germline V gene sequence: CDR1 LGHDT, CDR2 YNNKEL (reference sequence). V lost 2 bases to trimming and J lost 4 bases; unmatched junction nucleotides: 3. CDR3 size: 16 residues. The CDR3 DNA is TGTGCCAGCAGCCAAAACCTAGCGGGGGGGAAAAACATTCAGTACTTC. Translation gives CASSQNLAGGKNIQYF.

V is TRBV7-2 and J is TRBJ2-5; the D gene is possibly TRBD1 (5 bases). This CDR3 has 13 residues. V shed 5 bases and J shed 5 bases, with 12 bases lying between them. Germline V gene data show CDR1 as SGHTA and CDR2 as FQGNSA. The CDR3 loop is CASSRGPEETQYF. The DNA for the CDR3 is TGTGCCAGCAGCAGGGGCCCTGAGGAGACCCAGTACTTC. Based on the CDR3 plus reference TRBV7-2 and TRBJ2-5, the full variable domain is GAGVSQSPSNKVTEKGKDVELRCDPISGHTALYWYRQSLGQGLEFLIYFQGNSAPDKSGLPSDRFSAERTGGSVSTLTIQRTQQEDSAVYLCASSRGPEETQYFGPGTRLLVL.

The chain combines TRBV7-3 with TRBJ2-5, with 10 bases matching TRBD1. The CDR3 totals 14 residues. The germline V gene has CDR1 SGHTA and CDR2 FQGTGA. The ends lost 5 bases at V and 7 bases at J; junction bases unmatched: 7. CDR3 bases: TGTGCCAGCAGCCCCGGACAGGGGGATGGGACCCAGTACTTC. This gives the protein CASSPGQGDGTQYF. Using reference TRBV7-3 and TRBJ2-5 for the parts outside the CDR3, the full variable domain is GAGVSQTPSNKVTEKGKYVELRCDPISGHTALYWYRQSLGQGPEFLIYFQGTGAADDSGLPNDRFFAVRPEGSVSTLKIQRTERGDSAVYLCASSPGQGDGTQYFGPGTRLLVL.

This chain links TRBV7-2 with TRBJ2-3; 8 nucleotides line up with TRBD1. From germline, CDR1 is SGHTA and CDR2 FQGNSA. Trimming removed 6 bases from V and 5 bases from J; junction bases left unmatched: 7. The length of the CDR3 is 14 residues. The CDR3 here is CASSPRTGLDTQYF. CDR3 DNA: TGTGCCAGCAGTCCCCGGACAGGGTTAGATACGCAGTATTTT.

The CDR3 is CATSDRGTGGVDTQYF. Here the CDR3 DNA reads TGTGCCACCAGTGACCGAGGGACAGGGGGCGTAGATACGCAGTATTTT. The J gene is TRBJ2-3, the V gene TRBV24-1; 12 nucleotides line up with TRBD1. The CDR3 has 16 residues. The ends lost 4 bases at V and 5 bases at J; junction bases unmatched: 6. Germline lookup yields CDR1 KGHDR and CDR2 SFDVKD.

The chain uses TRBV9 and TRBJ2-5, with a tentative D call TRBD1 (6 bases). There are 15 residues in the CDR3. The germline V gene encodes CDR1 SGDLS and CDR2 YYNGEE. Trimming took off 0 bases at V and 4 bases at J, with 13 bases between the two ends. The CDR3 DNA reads TGTGCCAGCAGCGTAGGCTTGGGGGCTGGAGAGACCCAGTACTTC. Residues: CASSVGLGAGETQYF.

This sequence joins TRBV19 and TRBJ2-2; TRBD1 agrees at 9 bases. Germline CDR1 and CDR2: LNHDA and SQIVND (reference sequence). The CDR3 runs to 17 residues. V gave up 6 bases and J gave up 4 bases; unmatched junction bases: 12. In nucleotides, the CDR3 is TGTGCCAGTAGCCAACCCACAGGGGGCGCAGGCACCGGGGAGCTGTTTTTT. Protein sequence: CASSQPTGGAGTGELFF.

The CDR3 loop reads CASSTVGQANQPQHF. The CDR3 coding sequence is TGTGCCAGCAGTACTGTCGGACAGGCTAATCAGCCCCAGCATTTT. The chain combines TRBV7-2 with TRBJ1-5, with 7 nucleotides matching TRBD1. Trimming removed 6 bases from V and 4 bases from J; junction bases left unmatched: 9. This CDR3 is built from 15 residues. Per germline, CDR1 SGHTA and CDR2 FQGNSA.

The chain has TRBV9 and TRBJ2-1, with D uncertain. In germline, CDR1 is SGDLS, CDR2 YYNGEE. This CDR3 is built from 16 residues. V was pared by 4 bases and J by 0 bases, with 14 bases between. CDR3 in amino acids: CASSPYSLSSYNEQFF. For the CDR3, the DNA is TGTGCCAGCAGCCCATACAGCCTCAGCTCCTACAATGAGCAGTTCTTC.

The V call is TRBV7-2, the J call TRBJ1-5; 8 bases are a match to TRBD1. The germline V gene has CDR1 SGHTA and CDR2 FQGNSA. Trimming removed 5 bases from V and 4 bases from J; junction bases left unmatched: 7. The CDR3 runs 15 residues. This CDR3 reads CASSGRQGLNQPQHF. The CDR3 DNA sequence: TGTGCCAGCAGCGGTCGACAGGGGCTGAATCAGCCCCAGCATTTT.

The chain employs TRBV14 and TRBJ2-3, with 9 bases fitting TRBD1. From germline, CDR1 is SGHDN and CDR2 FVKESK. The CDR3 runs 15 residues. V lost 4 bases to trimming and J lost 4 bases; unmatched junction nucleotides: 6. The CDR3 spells CASSRDRDFADTQYF. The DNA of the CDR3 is TGTGCCAGCAGCCGGGACAGGGATTTCGCAGATACGCAGTATTTT.

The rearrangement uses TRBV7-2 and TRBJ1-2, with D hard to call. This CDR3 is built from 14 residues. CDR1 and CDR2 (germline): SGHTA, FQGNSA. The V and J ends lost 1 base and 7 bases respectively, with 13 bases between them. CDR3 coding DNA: TGTGCCAGCAGCTTAGTCGGTGCCACCGGTGGCTACACCTTC. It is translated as CASSLVGATGGYTF.

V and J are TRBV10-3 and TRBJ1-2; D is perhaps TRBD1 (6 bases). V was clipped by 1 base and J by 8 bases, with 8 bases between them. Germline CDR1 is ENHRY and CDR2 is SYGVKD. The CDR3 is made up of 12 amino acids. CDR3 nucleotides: TGTGCCATCAGTGAGTGGGGGCCGGGCTACACCTTC. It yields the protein CAISEWGPGYTF.

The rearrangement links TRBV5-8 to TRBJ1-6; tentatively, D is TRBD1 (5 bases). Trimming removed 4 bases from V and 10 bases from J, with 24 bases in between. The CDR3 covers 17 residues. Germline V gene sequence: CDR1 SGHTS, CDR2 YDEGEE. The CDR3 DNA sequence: TGTGCCAGCAGCCCCTACCGCGGTGCCAGGGAGGCCTCACCCCTCCACTTT. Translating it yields CASSPYRGAREASPLHF.

CDR3 sequence (DNA): TGTGCCAGCACTGGGGGGAGGGGATCAGATACGCAGTATTTT. It translates to CASTGGRGSDTQYF. This rearrangement joins TRBV6-5 to TRBJ2-3; 7 positions agree with TRBD2. V gave up 7 bases and J gave up 4 bases; unmatched junction bases: 8. This CDR3 spans 14 amino acids. CDR1 and CDR2 from the germline V gene are MNHEY and SVGAGI.

The DNA for the CDR3 is TGTGCCAGCAGCTTGGAGCGGGGGCTAGCGGGAGCCTACGAGCAGTACTTC. Amino acid sequence: CASSLERGLAGAYEQYF. The chain employs TRBV5-8 and TRBJ2-7; TRBD2 matches at 10 bases. This CDR3 spans 17 amino acids. CDR1 and CDR2 from the germline V gene are SGHTS and YDEGEE. J gave up 2 bases and V 0 bases, and 8 bases lay outside the gene matches.

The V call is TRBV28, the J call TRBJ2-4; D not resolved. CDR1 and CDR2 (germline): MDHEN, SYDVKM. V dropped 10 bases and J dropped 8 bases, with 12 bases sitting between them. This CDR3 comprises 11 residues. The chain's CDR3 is CATQNIYIQYF. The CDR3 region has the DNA TGTGCCACCCAAAACATTTACATTCAGTACTTC. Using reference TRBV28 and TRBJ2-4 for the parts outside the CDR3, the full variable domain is DVKVTQSSRYLVKRTGEKVFLECVQDMDHENMFWYRQDPGLGLRLIYFSYDVKMKEKGDIPEGYSVSREKKERFSLILESASTNQTSMYLCATQNIYIQYFGAGTRLSVL.

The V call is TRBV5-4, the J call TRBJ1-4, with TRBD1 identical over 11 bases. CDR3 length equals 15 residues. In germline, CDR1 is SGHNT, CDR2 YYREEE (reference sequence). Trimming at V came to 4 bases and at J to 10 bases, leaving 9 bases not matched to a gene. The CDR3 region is CASSPAGQGAGKLFF. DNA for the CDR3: TGTGCCAGCAGCCCCGCCGGACAGGGGGCCGGAAAACTGTTTTTT.

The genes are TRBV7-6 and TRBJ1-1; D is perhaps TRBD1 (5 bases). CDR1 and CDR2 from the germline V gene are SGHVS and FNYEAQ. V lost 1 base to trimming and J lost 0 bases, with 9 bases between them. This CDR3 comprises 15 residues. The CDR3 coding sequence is TGTGCCAGCAGCTTAGTCGGGGGGATGAACACTGAAGCTTTCTTT. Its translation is CASSLVGGMNTEAFF.

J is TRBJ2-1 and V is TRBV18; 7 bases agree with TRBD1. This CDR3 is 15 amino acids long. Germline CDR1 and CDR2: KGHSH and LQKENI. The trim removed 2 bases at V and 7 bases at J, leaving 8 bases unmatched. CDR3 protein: CASSPTTGTANEQFF. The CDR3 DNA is TGTGCCAGCTCACCAACAACTGGGACAGCAAATGAGCAGTTCTTC.